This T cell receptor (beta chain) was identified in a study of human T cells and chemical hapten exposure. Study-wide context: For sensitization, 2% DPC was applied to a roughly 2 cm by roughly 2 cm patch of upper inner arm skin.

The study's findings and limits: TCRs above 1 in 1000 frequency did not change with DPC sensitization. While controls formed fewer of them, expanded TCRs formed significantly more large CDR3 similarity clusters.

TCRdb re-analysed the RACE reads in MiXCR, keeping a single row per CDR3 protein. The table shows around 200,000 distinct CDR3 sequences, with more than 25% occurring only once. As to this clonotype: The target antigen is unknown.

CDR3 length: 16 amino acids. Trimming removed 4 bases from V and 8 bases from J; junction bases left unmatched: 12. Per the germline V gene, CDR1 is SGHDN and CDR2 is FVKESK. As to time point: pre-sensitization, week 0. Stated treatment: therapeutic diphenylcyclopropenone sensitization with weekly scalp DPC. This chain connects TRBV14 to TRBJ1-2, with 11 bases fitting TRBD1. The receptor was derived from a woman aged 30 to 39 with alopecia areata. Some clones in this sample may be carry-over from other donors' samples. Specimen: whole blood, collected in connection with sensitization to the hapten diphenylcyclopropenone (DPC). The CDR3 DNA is TGTGCCAGCAGCCCATGGACAGGGGGCTTCGGTGGGGGCTACACCTTC. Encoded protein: CASSPWTGGFGGGYTF. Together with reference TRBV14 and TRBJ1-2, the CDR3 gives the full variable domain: EAGVTQFPSHSVIEKGQTVTLRCDPISGHDNLYWYRRVMGKEIKFLLHFVKESKQDESGMPNNRFLAERTGGTYSTLKVQPAELEDSGVYFCASSPWTGGFGGGYTFGSGTRLTVV.